One sample yielded the 9 T cell receptor beta chains listed below, sequenced in a study of T cells in tuberculosis. The assay was immunoSEQ multiplex PCR, and TCRdb's table has in-frame clones only and misses some. This sample carries about 33,000 clones, 92% of them seen once, and the ten largest clones take about 7.4%. Sequencing was carried out using PBMCs. These receptors originate from a donor under 30 with latent tuberculosis or without tuberculosis infection. Some clones in this sample may be carry-over from other donors' samples.

The chain carries TRBV13 and TRBJ2-3, with TRBD2 matching over 11 bases. The CDR3 spans 16 residues. Germline V lookup: CDR1 PRHDT, CDR2 FYEKMQ (reference sequence). Trimming cost V 5 bases and J 6 bases; bases outside gene matches: 10. The CDR3 DNA reads TGTGCCAGCAGCGGCCTAGCGGGGGGCGGGTTGGATACGCAGTATTTT. Protein product: CASSGLAGGGLDTQYF.

The genes are TRBV2 and TRBJ1-5, with a possible D match to TRBD1 (5 bases). Per germline, CDR1 SNHLY and CDR2 FYNNEI. The V end lost 2 bases, the J end lost 2 bases, and 7 bases lay between the germline ends. This CDR3 spans 14 amino acids. The CDR3 sequence: CASSEQGGNQPQHF. DNA for the CDR3: TGTGCCAGCAGTGAACAGGGCGGCAATCAGCCCCAGCATTTT.

The CDR3 DNA reads as TGTGCCAGCAGTTATTCTAGCGGGAGCTCCTACAATGAGCAGTTCTTC. This encodes CASSYSSGSSYNEQFF. The chain links TRBV6-5 to TRBJ2-1; the match to TRBD2 covers 10 bases. The germline V gene encodes CDR1 MNHEY and CDR2 SVGAGI. This CDR3 is built from 16 residues. V shed 3 bases, J shed 0 bases, and the junction held 2 bases outside the gene matches.

The chain is built from TRBV6-1 and TRBJ2-7; 7 bases match TRBD2. The CDR3 extends over 14 amino acids. Germline loops: CDR1 MNHNS, CDR2 SASEGT. J gave up 2 bases and V 7 bases, and 8 bases lay outside the gene matches. CDR3 in DNA: TGTGCCAGCACTAGAACCAGCGGGACCTACGAGCAGTACTTC. Translated: CASTRTSGTYEQYF.

The chain is built from TRBV9 and TRBJ1-4, with a possible D match to TRBD1 (5 bases). This CDR3 comprises 15 residues. Trimming took 2 bases from V and 0 from J, leaving 8 bases between them. CDR1 is SGDLS and CDR2 is YYNGEE in the germline V gene. In DNA form, the CDR3 reads TGTGCCAGCAGCGTCGTAGGGGCAACTAATGAAAAACTGTTTTTT. Protein sequence: CASSVVGATNEKLFF.

The chain couples TRBV2 to TRBJ2-7, with D maybe TRBD1 (5 bases). The V end lost 5 bases, the J end lost 4 bases, and 12 bases lay between the germline ends. The germline V gene encodes CDR1 SNHLY and CDR2 FYNNEI. The length of the CDR3 is 13 residues. This CDR3 reads CASSIRQTYEQYF. CDR3 coding DNA: TGTGCCAGCAGTATTCGACAGACGTACGAGCAGTACTTC.

This chain links TRBV2 with TRBJ2-3; the D gene is possibly TRBD1 (6 bases). The CDR3 sequence is 11 residues long. The germline V gene encodes CDR1 SNHLY and CDR2 FYNNEI. V dropped 11 bases and J dropped 4 bases, with 10 bases sitting between them. This CDR3 reads CAVPGADTQYF. The CDR3 DNA reads TGTGCCGTCCCAGGGGCAGATACGCAGTATTTT.

The chain uses TRBV11-2 and TRBJ1-6; D perhaps matches TRBD1 (6 bases). From germline, CDR1 is SGHAT and CDR2 FQNNGV. The CDR3 runs 17 residues. V was clipped by 1 base and J by 1 base, with 11 bases between them. In DNA form, the CDR3 reads TGTGCCAGCAGCTTAGCCCGACAGGTTTCCTATAATTCACCCCTCCACTTT. It translates to CASSLARQVSYNSPLHF.

The J gene is TRBJ1-1, the V gene TRBV5-6, with D perhaps matching TRBD1 (5 bases). CDR3 length equals 13 residues. CDR1 and CDR2 from the germline V gene are SGHDT and YYEEEE. V was pared by 3 bases and J by 11 bases, with 17 bases between. The CDR3 nucleotides read TGTGCCAGCAGCTCGTGGGCCCAGGGAGGGGCTTTCTTT. Encoded protein: CASSSWAQGGAFF.